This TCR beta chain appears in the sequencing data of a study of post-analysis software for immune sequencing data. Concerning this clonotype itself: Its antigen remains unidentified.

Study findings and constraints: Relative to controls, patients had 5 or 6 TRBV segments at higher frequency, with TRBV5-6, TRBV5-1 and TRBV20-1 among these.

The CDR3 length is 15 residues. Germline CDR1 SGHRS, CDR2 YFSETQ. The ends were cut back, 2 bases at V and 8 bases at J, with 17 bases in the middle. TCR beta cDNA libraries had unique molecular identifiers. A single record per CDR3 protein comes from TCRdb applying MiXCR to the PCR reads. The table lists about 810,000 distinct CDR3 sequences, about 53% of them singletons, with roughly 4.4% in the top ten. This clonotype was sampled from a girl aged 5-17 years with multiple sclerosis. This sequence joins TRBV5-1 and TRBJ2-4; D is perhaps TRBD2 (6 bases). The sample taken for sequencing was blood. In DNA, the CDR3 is TGCGCCAGCAGCTTCTATGCGGGGCACAACGACATTCAGTACTTC. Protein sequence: CASSFYAGHNDIQYF.